This section outlines one T cell receptor (beta chain) sequence together with its context. Germline V gene sequence: CDR1 MNHEY, CDR2 SMNVEV (reference sequence). This CDR3 region has 15 residues. The V and J ends lost 2 bases and 5 bases, in that order; junction bases with no gene match: 6. The repertoire was sequenced with immunoSEQ multiplex PCR; TCRdb's copy has only in-frame clones and lacks some. The sample has 20,000 to 25,000 clones, about 89% seen once. This specimen belongs to a study of T cell changes during pregnancy in multiple sclerosis. The clonotype originates from a female donor with multiple sclerosis, enrolled in a pregnancy study. V usage is TRBV27 and J usage is TRBJ1-2, with 9 bases lining up with TRBD1. The sequences come from CD8+ T cells from peripheral blood mononuclear cells, collected in the first trimester of pregnancy. Here the CDR3 reads CASSLAGDRAYGYTF. DNA of the CDR3: TGTGCCAGCAGTTTAGCCGGGGACAGGGCGTATGGCTACACCTTC.